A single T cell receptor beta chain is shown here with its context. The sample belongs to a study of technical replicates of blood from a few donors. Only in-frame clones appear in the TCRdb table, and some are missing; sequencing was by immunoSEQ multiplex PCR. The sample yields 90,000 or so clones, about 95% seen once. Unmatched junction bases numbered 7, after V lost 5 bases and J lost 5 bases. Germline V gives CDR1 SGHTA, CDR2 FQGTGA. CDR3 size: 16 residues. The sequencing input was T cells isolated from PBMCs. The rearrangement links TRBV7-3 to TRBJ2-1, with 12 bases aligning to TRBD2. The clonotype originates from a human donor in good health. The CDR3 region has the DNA TGTGCCAGCAGCCTCCTCGGACTAGCGGGAAACAATGAGCAGTTCTTC. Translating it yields CASSLLGLAGNNEQFF. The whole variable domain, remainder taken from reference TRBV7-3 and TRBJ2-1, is GAGVSQTPSNKVTEKGKYVELRCDPISGHTALYWYRQSLGQGPEFLIYFQGTGAADDSGLPNDRFFAVRPEGSVSTLKIQRTERGDSAVYLCASSLLGLAGNNEQFFGPGTRLTVL.